This T cell receptor beta chain was recorded in a study of blood T cell repertoires in COVID-19. The method was immunoSEQ multiplex PCR; TCRdb's version includes in-frame clones alone and lacks a portion of them. The sample yields under 150,000 clones, roughly 90% seen once. Sequencing was done on a sample of peripheral blood. This TCR came from a man aged 50-59 years with acute or convalescent COVID-19.

The CDR3 reads CASSLWASGTSTDTQYF. For the CDR3, the DNA is TGTGCCAGCAGTTTATGGGCTAGCGGGACAAGCACAGATACGCAGTATTTT. The chain has TRBV27 and TRBJ2-3; 9 nucleotides match TRBD2. This CDR3 is built from 17 residues. CDR1 MNHEY and CDR2 SMNVEV come from the germline V gene (reference sequence). Trimming removed 1 base from V and 0 bases from J; junction bases left unmatched: 5.